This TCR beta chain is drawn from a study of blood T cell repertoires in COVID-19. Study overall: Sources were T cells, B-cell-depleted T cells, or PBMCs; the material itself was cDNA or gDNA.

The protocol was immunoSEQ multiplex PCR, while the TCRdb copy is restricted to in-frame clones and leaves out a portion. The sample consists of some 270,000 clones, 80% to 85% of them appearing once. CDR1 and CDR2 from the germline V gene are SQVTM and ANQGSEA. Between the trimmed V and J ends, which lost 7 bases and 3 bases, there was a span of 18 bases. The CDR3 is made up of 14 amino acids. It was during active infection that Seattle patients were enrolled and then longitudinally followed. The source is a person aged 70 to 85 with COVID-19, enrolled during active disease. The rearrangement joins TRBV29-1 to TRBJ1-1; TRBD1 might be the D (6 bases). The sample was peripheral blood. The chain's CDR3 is CSEKPRGGYTEAFF. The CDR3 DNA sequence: TGCAGCGAAAAACCCAGGGGCGGATACACTGAAGCTTTCTTT.